This TCR beta chain appears in the sequencing data of a study of blood T cell repertoires in COVID-19. Looking at the study overall: Sources were T cells, B-cell-depleted T cells, or PBMCs; the material itself was cDNA or gDNA.

V lost 4 bases and J lost 1, with 5 bases in between. CDR1 is SGHTA and CDR2 is FQGTGA in the germline V gene. This CDR3 comprises 13 residues. In the authors' methods: Amplified reference gene primers provided the basis for estimating nucleated cell counts. Repertoires were generated with immunoSEQ multiplex PCR, while TCRdb's copy carries only in-frame clones and drops some. D and trimming come from the DNA, and the V and J calls and clone size come from that table. Of fewer than 300,000 clones listed, 75% to 90% are singletons. The source is a man between 25 and 39 years old with acute or convalescent COVID-19. Input material: peripheral blood. V and J are TRBV7-3 and TRBJ1-3; no reliable D call. CDR3 amino acids: CASSSASGNTIYF. Written as DNA, the CDR3 is TGTGCCAGCAGCTCCGCGTCTGGAAACACCATATATTTT. Using reference TRBV7-3 and TRBJ1-3 for the parts outside the CDR3, the full variable domain is GAGVSQTPSNKVTEKGKYVELRCDPISGHTALYWYRQSLGQGPEFLIYFQGTGAADDSGLPNDRFFAVRPEGSVSTLKIQRTERGDSAVYLCASSSASGNTIYFGEGSWLTVV.